This T cell receptor beta chain was sequenced in a study of cytomegalovirus exposure and HLA in healthy donors (dated by TCRdb to about 2017). Context from the whole study: In an earlier analysis of about 560 of the donors, about 260 Gb of sequence data and just under 120 million unique TCR beta sequences from roughly 200 million T cells were reported. An early release covering just under 650 HLA-typed donors comprised around 300 gigabases of sequencing data and 85 million to 100 million unique TCR sequences. The genetic ancestry cluster associated with self-reported Caucasian donors included 65% to 90% of the roughly 400 genotyped donors. The study aimed to test whether cataloging public T cell receptors could reveal signatures of past pathogen exposure. The T cell repertoires of around 670 subjects were profiled by immunosequencing and related to cytomegalovirus serostatus. Along with the approximately 650-subject first cohort, a separate validation cohort of over a hundred different subjects was used. The study combined high-throughput TCR immunosequencing, statistical association of individual TCRs with disease status, and machine learning to predict cytomegalovirus infection status. In a later analysis, previously published TCR beta repertoires from roughly 710 donors were re-analyzed and high-resolution HLA genotyping was added so that TCR occurrence patterns could be studied. In the later analysis, no new phenotypic data were used to find candidate immune exposures; instead, reliance was placed on TCR beta sequences and their occurrence across donors. In an earlier analysis of a few hundred of the donors, high-throughput TCR beta sequencing was used to judge whether each TCR beta V gene segment behaved as functional or pseudogenic. Donor age, sex, ethnicity and CMV serostatus were compiled together with the repertoire data. In a later genetic analysis, genome-wide SNP genotypes for about three fifths of the roughly 670 donors were used, and that subset was treated as a discovery cohort. All discovery cohort repertoires had been generated using a single sequencing platform. HLA typing covered class I and class II loci at four-digit resolution. Typing coverage differed by locus: A, B, C, DRB1 and DQB1 were typed in about 620-640 donors, DQA1 in about 500, DPA1 in roughly 590, and DPB1 in around 440. A few DR-DQ haplotypes were handled as single units for association and clustering because linkage in the cohort was strong. On average, 235,054 unique TCR beta nucleotide sequences were sequenced per donor among fewer than 500 genotyped donors of the cohort, with roughly 18% of those sequences being non-productive.

General study outcomes and caveats: A further reported finding was that TCR beta sequences accurately predicted the HLA-A and HLA-B alleles for most subjects in the first cohort. The classifier was reported to diagnose cytomegalovirus status with high specificity and sensitivity in both the original and validation cohorts. CMV serostatus was the only immune exposure information available for the cohort. Because the 87-base-pair reads could not distinguish some IMGT-functional V segments, including TRBV6-2 and TRBV6-3, those segments were excluded. In a later analysis, several top co-occurrence clusters were reported to appear linked to parvovirus B19, influenza, CMV and Epstein-Barr virus. The authors suggested that the approach could potentially be extended to other disease states and immunological phenotypes. Only TCR beta chains were sequenced in this cohort, and the absence of alpha or paired-chain data limited detectable features. In vitro tests confirmed that three of the cytomegalovirus-associated TCR beta chains recognize cytomegalovirus antigens. Presence/absence analyses assumed roughly uniform sequencing depth across donors, an assumption that may not hold. A group of highly shared sequence variants was considered likely to be a technical artifact of the sequencing pipeline. In a later analysis, the rate of TCR association differed among HLA loci, with DRB1 alleles having the most associated TCRs and HLA-C alleles having the fewest. When HLA alleles, especially DR and DQ, strongly co-occurred, TCR associations were difficult to assign to individual alleles. Because counts were too low, some 16 rarely observed V segments, including chromosome 9 orphons, were excluded from the earlier analysis of 500 to 700 of the donors. In a later analysis, most CMV-associated TCR beta chains were found to appear HLA-restricted, with HLA associations seemingly driven largely by CMV exposure. Compared with the approximately 670-donor mean, donors in an Asian-associated ancestry cluster had fewer N-insertions in productive TCRs, according to a later genetic analysis. Correlated functional status among segregating V segments might be attributable to linkage disequilibrium, but an unknown experimental factor could not be ruled out. In a later analysis, 16,951 TCR beta sequences were associated with specific HLA alleles at a false discovery rate of 0.05. An earlier analysis of some 560 of the donors showed that most TCR beta V segments appeared in productive rearrangements either about 87% or about 30% of the time, which broadly matched IMGT annotations. Compared with equally common non-associated chains, HLA-associated TCR beta chains in a later analysis were more clonally expanded and had lower generation probabilities. While some public TCRs were present in many individuals, most TCR sequences turned up only very rarely across donors. A later genetic analysis associated a missense DCLRE1C variant with V-gene and J-gene trimming of TCR beta chains, and an independent cohort replicated the association. A total of 150 to 200 TCR beta chains were listed by the study as associated with cytomegalovirus. Because some donors lacked HLA typing at each locus, the association tests relied only on the typed subset.

The library relied on the immunoSEQ multiplex PCR assay. For the multiplex PCR, a mixture combining 60 forward primers for TCR Vbeta segments and 13 reverse primers for TCR Jbeta segments was used. The CDR3 region of rearranged TCR beta genes was amplified from genomic DNA with a multiplex PCR assay. The amplified TCR beta libraries were sequenced on the Illumina HiSeq System as 87-base-pair reads. The paper's processing steps were these. In a later analysis, some 80 million unique TCR beta chains were counted across the roughly 610 repertoires, and roughly 11 million of these chains were shared by at least two donors. Raw reads were error-corrected and collapsed into unique sequences with a nearest-neighbor algorithm that merged closely related sequences to remove PCR and sequencing errors. CDR3 sequences were aligned to IMGT reference sequences to assign V, D and J gene segments. For a sequence to be retained, a match of at least six nucleotides was required to both a V gene segment and a J gene segment. A rearrangement counted as productive if the CDR3 had no stop codons and remained in frame with V and J, and every other rearrangement counted as non-productive. CDR3 was defined by IMGT convention, running from the second conserved V-encoded cysteine to the conserved J-encoded phenylalanine. The earlier analysis of 587 of the donors excluded sequences that lacked an unambiguous match to a single V gene segment. An earlier analysis of 587 of the donors classified V segments as functional when productive rearrangements were above 56.7% and as segregating when the standard deviation between donors was above 5%. A statistical classification framework was built for diagnosing cytomegalovirus status from the catalog of TCR beta chain sequences. V and J gene assignment, in a later analysis, came from comparing TCR nucleotide sequences with IMGT/GENE-DB human TR gene sequences. A later analysis assigned CDR3 sequences and most-parsimonious VDJ recombination scenarios with the TCRdist pipeline. A later analysis defined each TCR beta chain by its CDR3 amino acid sequence plus V-gene family, and excluded reads lacking a unique V-gene family. As a way to deal with suspected cross-contamination and a sequencing artifact, a later analysis dropped approximately 590 nucleotide sequences that were highly shared and had low generation probability. In a later analysis, a clonal expansion index for each public chain was calculated from normalized within-repertoire ranks of inferred template counts. In a later analysis, generation probabilities were computed with a VDJ recombination model fitted to out-of-frame rearrangements, and the resulting probabilities were checked against IGoR. In a later analysis, hypergeometric tests were used to score TCR-TCR, TCR-HLA and TCR-CMV co-occurrence, with a repertoire-size bias correction applied to TCR pairs. To estimate false discovery rates, a later analysis permuted the HLA or CMV assignments 20 times. In a later analysis, co-occurring TCRs were grouped using DBSCAN, with TCRdist sequence similarity added in when clustering inside HLA-allele-positive subsets. Co-occurrence clustering excluded repertoires with fewer than 30,000 or more than 120,000 public chains, plus five with anomalous nucleotide sharing. TCRdb mirrors the immuneACCESS table, restricted to in-frame sequences. Some clones are absent from its copies; in checked studies, under half trace to an unresolved V gene, and the reason for the others is unknown. V and J calls and clone size follow that table, whereas D and trimming were derived from the DNA. The sample profile shows some 120,000 clones; approximately 75% of them were found once. Jointly, the top ten make up under 3.5% of the sample.

The cohort consisted of fewer than 700 healthy bone marrow donors. At the time of sampling, every cohort member was nominally healthy, though immune exposures that went unrecorded were likely present. The donor was CMV seronegative and was included in the group of approximately 350 seronegative cohort members. Every donor gave a peripheral blood sample, and the peripheral blood mononuclear cells from that sample were used for TCR beta sequencing. The Qiagen DNeasy Blood Extraction Kit was used to extract genomic DNA from the blood cell samples. The CDR3 starts with the cysteine, ends with the phenylalanine, and has 12 residues. Only the CDR3 DNA is retained, 36 bases long and in frame from the first base. V ends up 5 bases short and J 7 bases short, with an unmatched junction base count of 3. Sequences MNHEY (CDR1) and SVGAGI (CDR2) are obtained from the germline V gene. On this clone itself: The antigen it binds to is not known. The record has no base qualities; no much larger clone is one base away.

This chain joins TRBV6-5 to TRBJ1-1; 8 bases in the middle match TRBD1. Specimen: PBMCs. This TCR was sampled from a woman aged 45-65 years in good health and CMV-seronegative. The CDR3 is CASSTGGVEAFF. The base sequence is TGTGCCAGCAGTACAGGGGGGGTTGAAGCTTTCTTT.